This paragraph reports one TCR beta chain. Its antigen is still unknown. This entry is derived from a study of T cells in Graves' hyperthyroidism and ophthalmopathy. Study as a whole: It was at initial diagnosis, before any treatment, that peripheral blood was collected. Whole-study results and caveats: Within blood appeared most thyroid clonotypes that had expanded above 0.001. Researchers report that a 13 V-J model separated ophthalmopathy from stable hyperthyroidism.

The CDR3 regions of TCR beta were amplified from RNA transcripts. Initially, a first-round RT-PCR of the TCR CDR3 employed the HTBI primer set. TCRdb passed the multiplex PCR reads through MiXCR, listing each CDR3 protein once. The profile shows 380,000 or so distinct CDR3 sequences, about 14% of them singletons. This CDR3 has 14 amino acids. The V end was cut by 5 bases, the J end by 9 bases, with 23 bases between. CDR1 and CDR2 (germline): DFQATT, SNEGSKA (reference sequence). Newly diagnosed hyperthyroidism patients aged 18 to 65 years had disease lasting under 2 months. The chain recombines TRBV20-1 with TRBJ2-7; possible D gene TRBD1, 5 bases. The TCR sequence derives from a woman in her 30s with Graves' hyperthyroidism. Source material: blood. The CDR3 loop is CSADPGPNFVRQYF. The CDR3 bases are TGCAGTGCTGATCCAGGGCCCAATTTCGTCAGGCAGTACTTC.